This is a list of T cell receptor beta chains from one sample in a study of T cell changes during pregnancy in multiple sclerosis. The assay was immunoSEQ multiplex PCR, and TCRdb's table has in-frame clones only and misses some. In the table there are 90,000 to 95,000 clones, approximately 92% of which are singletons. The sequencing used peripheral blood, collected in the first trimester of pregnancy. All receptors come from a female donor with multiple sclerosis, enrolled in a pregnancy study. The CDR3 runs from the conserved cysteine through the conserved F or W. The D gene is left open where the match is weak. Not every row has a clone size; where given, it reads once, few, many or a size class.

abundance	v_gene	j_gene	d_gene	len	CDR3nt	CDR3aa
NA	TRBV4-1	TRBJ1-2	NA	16	TGCGCCAGCAGCCAAGATCCCACAGCGGTGAACTATGGCTACACCTTC	CASSQDPTAVNYGYTF
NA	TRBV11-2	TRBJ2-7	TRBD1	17	TGTGCCAGCAGCTCGATACCTGACAGGGGCCCCTCCTACGAGCAGTACTTC	CASSSIPDRGPSYEQYF
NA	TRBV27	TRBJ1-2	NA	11	TGTGCCAGCAGGGGAGACTATGGCTACACCTTC	CASRGDYGYTF
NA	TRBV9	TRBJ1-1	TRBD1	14	TGTGCCAGCAGCGAGGGGACAGGGATAACTGAAGCTTTCTTT	CASSEGTGITEAFF
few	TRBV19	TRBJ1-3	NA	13	TGTGCCAGTAGGGAAGACACCGAAAACACCATATATTTT	CASREDTENTIYF
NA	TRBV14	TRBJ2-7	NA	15	TGTGCCAGCAGCCAAACAGGAGGGGCCATTTACGAGCAGTACTTC	CASSQTGGAIYEQYF
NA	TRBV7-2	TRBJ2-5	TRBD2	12	TGTGCCAGCAGCTGGGGGGGAGAGACCCAGTACTTC	CASSWGGETQYF
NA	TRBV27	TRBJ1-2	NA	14	TGTGCCAGCAGTTTATCGGTCAGGCTGTATGGCTACACCTTC	CASSLSVRLYGYTF
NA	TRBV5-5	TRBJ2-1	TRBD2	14	TGTGCCAGCAGCCGGGGGGTTGAATACAATGAGCAGTTCTTC	CASSRGVEYNEQFF
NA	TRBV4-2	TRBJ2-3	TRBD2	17	TGTGCCAGCAGCCAAGGCGAATGGGGAGGGCCGTCAGATACGCAGTATTTT	CASSQGEWGGPSDTQYF
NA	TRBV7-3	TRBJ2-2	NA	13	TGTGCCAGCAGCTTGAATGGGGCGGGGGAGCTGTTTTTT	CASSLNGAGELFF
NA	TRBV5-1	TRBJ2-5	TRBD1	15	TGCGCCAGCAGCTGGGGACAGGGGGCAGGAGAGACCCAGTACTTC	CASSWGQGAGETQYF
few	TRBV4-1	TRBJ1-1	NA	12	TGCGCCAGCAGCCGGTCGGGCACTGAAGCTTTCTTT	CASSRSGTEAFF
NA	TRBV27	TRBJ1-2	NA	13	TGTGCCAGCAGCGGAGGGACTAACTATGGCTACACCTTC	CASSGGTNYGYTF
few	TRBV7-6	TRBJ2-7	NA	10	TGTGCCAGCAGCTTAGACAGGGATTACTTC	CASSLDRDYF
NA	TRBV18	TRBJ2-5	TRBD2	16	TGTGCCAGCTCACCTGTCGCTAAGCGGGGATTGGAGACCCAGTACTTC	CASSPVAKRGLETQYF
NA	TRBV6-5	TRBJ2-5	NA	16	TGTGCCAGCAGTTACTCGGTCAGGGGAGAAAAGGAGACCCAGTACTTC	CASSYSVRGEKETQYF
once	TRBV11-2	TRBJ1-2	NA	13	TGTGCCAGCAGCTTCGGAGGGGTCTATGGCTACACCTTC	CASSFGGVYGYTF
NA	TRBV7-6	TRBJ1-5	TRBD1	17	TGTGCCAGCAGCTTAACAGGGGACCTCTATAGCAATCAGCCCCAGCATTTT	CASSLTGDLYSNQPQHF
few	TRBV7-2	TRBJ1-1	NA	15	TGTGCCAGCAGCGGGTACCCCACAGGGTACACTGAAGCTTTCTTT	CASSGYPTGYTEAFF
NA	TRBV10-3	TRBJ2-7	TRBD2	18	TGTGCCATCAGTGAGTCCCCCTCTAGCGGGCCTTCTGGGTACGAGCAGTACTTC	CAISESPSSGPSGYEQYF
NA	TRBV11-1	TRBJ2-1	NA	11	TGTGCCAGCCTTGTCGACAATGAGCAGTTCTTC	CASLVDNEQFF
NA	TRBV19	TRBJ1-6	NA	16	TGTGCCAGTAGTCGGACACCCTCGAGCCTAAATTCACCCCTCCACTTT	CASSRTPSSLNSPLHF
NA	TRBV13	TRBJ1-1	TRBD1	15	TGTGCCAGCAGCCCCGGGACAGCCCTCTTTAATGAAGCTTTCTTT	CASSPGTALFNEAFF
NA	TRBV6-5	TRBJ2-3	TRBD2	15	TGTGCCAGCAGTCCACTAGCGGGGGGAACAGATACGCAGTATTTT	CASSPLAGGTDTQYF
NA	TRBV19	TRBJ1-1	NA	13	TGTGCCAGTGGTGCAGGCGCAAACACTGAAGCTTTCTTT	CASGAGANTEAFF
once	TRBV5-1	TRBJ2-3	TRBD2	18	TGCGCCAGCAGCCTGGCCGGGACTAGCGGGGGGAGTACAGATACGCAGTATTTT	CASSLAGTSGGSTDTQYF
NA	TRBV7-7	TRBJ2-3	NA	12	TGTGCTAGCAGCCCGGGGGCAGATACGCAGTATTTT	CASSPGADTQYF
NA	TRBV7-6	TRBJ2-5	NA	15	TGTGCCAGCAGCTTAGGGGGGCGCCGACAAGAGACCCAGTACTTC	CASSLGGRRQETQYF
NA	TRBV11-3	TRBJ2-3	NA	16	TGTGCCAGCAGCCCCGGAGGCGGGGCTAGCACAGATACGCAGTATTTT	CASSPGGGASTDTQYF
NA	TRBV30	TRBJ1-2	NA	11	TGTGCCTGCTGGGCTCTCTATGGCTACACCTTC	CACWALYGYTF
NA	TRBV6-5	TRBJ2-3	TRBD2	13	TGTGCCAGCAGTGGTACTAGCGGGGATACGCAGTATTTT	CASSGTSGDTQYF
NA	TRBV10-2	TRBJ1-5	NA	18	TGCGCCACCATGTCGGAGGACCAGAGTATATTTAGCAATCAGCCCCAGCATTTT	CATMSEDQSIFSNQPQHF
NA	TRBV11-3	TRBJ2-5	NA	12	TGTGCCAGCAGCCCCTCGGGGGAGACCCAGTACTTC	CASSPSGETQYF
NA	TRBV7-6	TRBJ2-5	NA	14	TGTGCCAGCAGCTTCCCTAGTGCCGGAGAGACCCAGTACTTC	CASSFPSAGETQYF
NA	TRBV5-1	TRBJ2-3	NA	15	TGCGCCAGCAGCCCGTGGAGCGTTAGCACAGATACGCAGTATTTT	CASSPWSVSTDTQYF
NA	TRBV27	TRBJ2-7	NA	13	TGTGCCAGCAGTTTCGGCGGACTTGACGAGCAGTACTTC	CASSFGGLDEQYF
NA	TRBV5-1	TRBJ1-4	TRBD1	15	TGCGCCAGCAGCGGGGGACAGGTCCGAGATGAAAAACTGTTTTTT	CASSGGQVRDEKLFF
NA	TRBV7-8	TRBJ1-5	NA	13	TGTGCCAGCAGCTTCGGTAGCAATCAGCCCCAGCATTTT	CASSFGSNQPQHF
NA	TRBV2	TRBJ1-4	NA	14	TGTGCCAGCAGTGAGACGTCTGCCGGGATCGGACTGTTTTTT	CASSETSAGIGLFF
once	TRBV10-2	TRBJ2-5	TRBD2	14	TGCGCCAGCAGCCTAGCGGGGGGCCAAGAGACCCAGTACTTC	CASSLAGGQETQYF
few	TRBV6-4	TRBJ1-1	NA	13	TGTGCCAGCAGTCCGGGACAGAACACTGAAGCTTTCTTT	CASSPGQNTEAFF
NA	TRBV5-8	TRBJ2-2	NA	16	TGTGCCAGCAGCAATGGACAGTCCCTTCCCACCGGGGAGCTGTTTTTT	CASSNGQSLPTGELFF
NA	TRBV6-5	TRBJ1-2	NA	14	TGTGCCAGCAGTTACCCTGGGAGGGATGATGGCTACACCTTC	CASSYPGRDDGYTF
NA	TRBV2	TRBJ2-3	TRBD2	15	TGTGCCAGCTCAAGACCCACGGGGGGATCAGATACGCAGTATTTT	CASSRPTGGSDTQYF
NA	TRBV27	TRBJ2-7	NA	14	TGTGCCAGCAGTTTAATGGCAGGGGTCCCCGAGCAGTACTTC	CASSLMAGVPEQYF
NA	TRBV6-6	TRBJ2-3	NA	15	TGTGCCAGCAGCCCCCGGGACACTCTCACAGATACGCAGTATTTT	CASSPRDTLTDTQYF
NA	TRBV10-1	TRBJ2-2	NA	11	TGCGCCAGCAGTGAGCTCGGGGAGCTGTTTTTT	CASSELGELFF
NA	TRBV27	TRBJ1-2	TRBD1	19	TGTGCCAGCAGTTTATCCCTCGGGACAGGGGCCGCCTCTCCCTATGGCTACACCTTC	CASSLSLGTGAASPYGYTF
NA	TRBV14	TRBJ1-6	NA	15	TGTGCCAGCAGCGGATTGGGGACTACGAATTCACCCCTCCACTTT	CASSGLGTTNSPLHF
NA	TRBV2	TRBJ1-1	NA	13	TGTGCCAGCAGTGAGACAGGGAACACTGAAGCTTTCTTT	CASSETGNTEAFF
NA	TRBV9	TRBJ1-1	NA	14	TGTGCCAGCAGCTCTGACGGAGGGTGGACTGAAGCTTTCTTT	CASSSDGGWTEAFF
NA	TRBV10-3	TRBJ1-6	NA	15	TGTGCCATCAGTGAGGGGAATACAGGGAATTCACCCCTCCACTTT	CAISEGNTGNSPLHF
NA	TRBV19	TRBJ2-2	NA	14	TGTGCCAGTAGGGGAGGGGGTTGGGCCGGGGAGCTGTTTTTT	CASRGGGWAGELFF